This T cell receptor beta chain was profiled in a study of blood T cell repertoires in COVID-19. Study in general: Material from acute and convalescent COVID-19 was sourced from the United States, Italy and Spain. PBMCs, B-cell-depleted T cells, or T cells were the source of the cDNA or gDNA that made up the material.

The CDR3 totals 13 residues. Germline V gene lookup returns CDR1 SEHNR and CDR2 FQNEAQ (reference sequence). Trimming stripped 5 bases from V and 3 bases from J, with 10 bases between. In the study's own analysis: Estimated nucleated cell counts came from reference gene primer amplification. The assay was immunoSEQ multiplex PCR, and TCRdb's table has in-frame clones only and misses some. V, J and clone size were drawn from that table, and D and trimming were deduced from the DNA. The table lists 99,000 or so clones, roughly 91% of them singletons. This clone was counted between two and nine times. Material: peripheral blood. The receptor's source is a human donor in a cohort sampled during active COVID-19. The chain has TRBV7-9 and TRBJ1-1; tentative D call: TRBD1 (5 bases). CDR3 amino acids: CASSLQVDTEAFF. The DNA of the CDR3 is TGTGCCAGCAGCCTACAGGTTGACACTGAAGCTTTCTTT.